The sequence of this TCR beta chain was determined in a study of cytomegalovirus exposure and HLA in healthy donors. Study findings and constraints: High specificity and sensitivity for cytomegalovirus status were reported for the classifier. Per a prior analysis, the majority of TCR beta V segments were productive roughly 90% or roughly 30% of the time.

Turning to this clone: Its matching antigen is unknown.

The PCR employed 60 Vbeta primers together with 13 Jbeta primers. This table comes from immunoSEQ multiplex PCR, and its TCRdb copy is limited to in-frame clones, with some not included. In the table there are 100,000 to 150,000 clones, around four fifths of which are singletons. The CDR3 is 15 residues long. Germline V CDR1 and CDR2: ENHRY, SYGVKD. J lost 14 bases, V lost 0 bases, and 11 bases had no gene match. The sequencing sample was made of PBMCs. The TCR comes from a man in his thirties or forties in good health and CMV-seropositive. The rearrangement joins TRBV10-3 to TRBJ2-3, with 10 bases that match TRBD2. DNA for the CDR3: TGTGCCATCAGTGAGTCGGAGGCTAGCGGGAGTCAACTGTATTTT. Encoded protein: CAISESEASGSQLYF.